Below, one T cell receptor (beta chain) is given with its context. The sample belongs to a study of blood T cell repertoires in COVID-19. Whole-study context: From T cells, B-cell-depleted T cells, or PBMCs came the material, which was cDNA or gDNA.

Methods used by the authors: How many nucleated cells were present was estimated from reference gene primer amplification. Sequenced by immunoSEQ multiplex PCR; TCRdb stores in-frame clones only, minus some. V and J calls and clone size are as listed in that table; D and trimming were resolved from the DNA. This sample has some 150,000 clones, with roughly 90% found just once. V lost 2 bases and J lost 6; bases outside the gene matches: 9. There are 17 residues in the CDR3. CDR1 SGHDN and CDR2 FVKESK come from the germline V gene. The clonotype originates from a human donor in a cohort sampled during active COVID-19. The chain is built from TRBV14 and TRBJ2-3; 12 positions match TRBD2. The sample comprised peripheral blood. CDR3 coding DNA: TGTGCCAGCAGCCAACCCGGACTAGCGGGGAGGATCGATACGCAGTATTTT. Protein sequence: CASSQPGLAGRIDTQYF. The full variable domain, rest sourced from reference TRBV14 and TRBJ2-3, is EAGVTQFPSHSVIEKGQTVTLRCDPISGHDNLYWYRRVMGKEIKFLLHFVKESKQDESGMPNNRFLAERTGGTYSTLKVQPAELEDSGVYFCASSQPGLAGRIDTQYFGPGTRLTVL.